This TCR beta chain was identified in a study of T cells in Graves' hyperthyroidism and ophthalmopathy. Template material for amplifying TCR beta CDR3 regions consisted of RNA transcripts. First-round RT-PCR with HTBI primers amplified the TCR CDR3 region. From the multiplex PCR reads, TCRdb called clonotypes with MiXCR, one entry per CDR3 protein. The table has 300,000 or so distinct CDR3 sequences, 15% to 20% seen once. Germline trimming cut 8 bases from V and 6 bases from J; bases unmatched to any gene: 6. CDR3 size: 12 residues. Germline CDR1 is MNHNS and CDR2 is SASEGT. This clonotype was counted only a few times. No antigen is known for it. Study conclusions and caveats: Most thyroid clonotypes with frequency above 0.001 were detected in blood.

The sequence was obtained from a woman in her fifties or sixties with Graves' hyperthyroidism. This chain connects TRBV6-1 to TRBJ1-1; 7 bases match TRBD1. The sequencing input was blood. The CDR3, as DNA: TGTGCCAGCCAGGGGGGGGCCCCTGAAGCTTTCTTT. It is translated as CASQGGAPEAFF.